These 29 T cell receptor beta chains were sequenced from one sample in a study of cytomegalovirus exposure and HLA in healthy donors. The method was immunoSEQ multiplex PCR; TCRdb's version includes in-frame clones alone and lacks a portion of them. Here the sample spans some 130,000 clones, about 88% being singletons. Sequenced: PBMCs. The receptors here all came from a woman aged 18-29 years in good health and CMV-seronegative.

The chain recombines TRBV27 with TRBJ1-2; no definite D call. V was shortened by 4 bases and J by 0 bases, with 12 bases between the two germline ends. CDR3 length: 15 residues. Germline V CDR1 and CDR2: MNHEY, SMNVEV (reference sequence). In DNA form, the CDR3 reads TGTGCCAGCAGTTCGCAGGCGCCAGCTAACTATGGCTACACCTTC. This codes for CASSSQAPANYGYTF.

The rearrangement joins TRBV6-5 to TRBJ1-5; no clear D gene. V was cut by 6 bases and J by 0 bases, with 6 bases left in between. Germline assignment: CDR1 MNHEY and CDR2 SVGAGI. The CDR3 has 13 amino acids. The CDR3 region is CASRRDSNQPQHF. CDR3 DNA sequence: TGTGCCAGCAGGAGGGATAGCAATCAGCCCCAGCATTTT.

J is TRBJ2-7 and V is TRBV10-3; TRBD1 might be the D (6 bases). V lost 0 bases, J lost 3 bases, and 6 bases lay in between. CDR1 ENHRY and CDR2 SYGVKD come from the germline V gene. The CDR3 loop spans 13 amino acids. CDR3 nucleotide sequence: TGTGCCATCAGTGAGTCAGGGGGCTACGAGCAGTACTTC. It yields the protein CAISESGGYEQYF.

In its sample, this clone was seen a few times. This chain joins TRBV6-4 and TRBJ2-2, with TRBD1 matching over 8 bases. CDR3 length equals 15 residues. V dropped 6 bases and J dropped 2; count of bases not matched to a gene: 5. CDR1 MRHNA and CDR2 SNTAGT come from the germline V gene. CDR3 DNA: TGTGCCAGCAGCACCGGGACAGGCAACACCGGGGAGCTGTTTTTT. Protein sequence: CASSTGTGNTGELFF.

The V and J genes are TRBV2 and TRBJ1-6, with no clear D. Per the germline V gene, CDR1 is SNHLY and CDR2 is FYNNEI. Trimming took 3 bases from V and 0 from J, leaving 6 bases between them. CDR3 length equals 15 residues. The CDR3 sequence is CASSESSSYNSPLHF. In nucleotides, the CDR3 is TGTGCCAGCAGTGAGTCGAGCTCCTATAATTCACCCCTCCACTTT.

The chain couples TRBV7-3 to TRBJ2-3; 7 nucleotides agree with TRBD2. CDR3 size: 15 residues. Germline trimming cut 5 bases from V and 2 bases from J; bases unmatched to any gene: 7. Germline-derived CDR1 and CDR2 are SGHTA and FQGTGA. The CDR3 loop reads CASSPQAGTTDTQYF. As DNA, the CDR3 is TGTGCCAGCAGCCCTCAAGCGGGAACCACAGATACGCAGTATTTT.

This clone was seen a few times. The chain links TRBV12-5 to TRBJ1-1; 8 nucleotides align to TRBD1. Losses at the gene ends were 2 bases for V and 5 bases for J; bases not matched to a gene: 1. Germline V gene sequence: CDR1 LGHNT, CDR2 FRNRAP. CDR3 length: 13 residues. Written as DNA, the CDR3 is TGTGCTAGTGGTTTGAGACAGGGGACTGAAGCTTTCTTT. Protein: CASGLRQGTEAFF.

The chain is built from TRBV7-9 and TRBJ2-3; 16 bases line up with TRBD2. There are 18 residues in the CDR3. The J segment lost 2 bases and the V segment lost 5 bases, leaving 7 bases of the junction unmatched. CDR1 SEHNR and CDR2 FQNEAQ come from the germline V gene (reference sequence). The CDR3 region has the DNA TGTGCCAGCAGCCCCAGCGGGACTAGCGGGGGGGCCACAGATACGCAGTATTTT. Protein: CASSPSGTSGGATDTQYF.

The chain uses TRBV18 and TRBJ2-1, with TRBD1 identical over 7 bases. Germline CDR1 KGHSH, CDR2 LQKENI. The CDR3 sequence is 16 residues long. Trimming took 2 bases from V and 0 from J; bases not matched to a gene: 4. The CDR3 here is CASSPRGQNSYNEQFF. The CDR3 DNA follows: TGTGCCAGCTCACCAAGGGGACAGAACTCCTACAATGAGCAGTTCTTC.

The rearrangement joins TRBV5-1 to TRBJ2-3; 11 bases map to TRBD2. With V trimmed by 2 bases and J by 6 bases, 8 bases remained unmatched. Germline CDR1 SGHRS, CDR2 YFSETQ. CDR3 length: 16 residues. CDR3 sequence: CASSFPTSGVGDTQYF. CDR3 coding DNA: TGCGCCAGCAGCTTTCCGACTAGCGGGGTTGGGGATACGCAGTATTTT.

The rearrangement joins TRBV9 to TRBJ1-1; D ambiguous. CDR3 length: 15 residues. V was shortened by 3 bases and J by 1 base, with 13 bases between the two germline ends. Germline values: CDR1 SGDLS, CDR2 YYNGEE. The CDR3 nucleotides read TGTGCCAGCAGCGCCCCCGGGGTGACGAACACTGAAGCTTTCTTT. Translation: CASSAPGVTNTEAFF.

The chain combines TRBV9 with TRBJ1-1, with 9 bases lining up with TRBD1. The ends lost 5 bases at V and 0 bases at J; junction bases unmatched: 2. The CDR3 is made up of 14 amino acids. Germline V gene data show CDR1 as SGDLS and CDR2 as YYNGEE. The CDR3 nucleotides read TGTGCCAGCAGAGGACAGGGGATGAACACTGAAGCTTTCTTT. Encoded protein: CASRGQGMNTEAFF.

The CDR3 is CASSGGDEQFF. CDR3 sequence (DNA): TGTGCCAGCAGCGGGGGGGATGAGCAGTTCTTC. V is TRBV9 and J is TRBJ2-1; tentatively, D is TRBD2 (6 bases). The length of the CDR3 is 11 residues. Germline V CDR1 and CDR2: SGDLS, YYNGEE. Between the trimmed V and J ends, which lost 3 bases and 8 bases, there was a span of 6 bases.

The chain links TRBV9 to TRBJ1-4, with D possibly matching TRBD1 (6 bases). V lost 3 bases to trimming and J lost 5 bases, with 14 bases between them. CDR1 is SGDLS and CDR2 is YYNGEE in the germline V gene. The CDR3 is 15 residues long. The CDR3 sequence is CASSAHRALNEKLFF. The CDR3 nucleotides are TGTGCCAGCAGCGCCCACAGGGCTCTCAATGAAAAACTGTTTTTT.

The chain combines TRBV5-4 with TRBJ2-7; 8 nucleotides align to TRBD2. V shed 2 bases and J 0 bases; nucleotides not matched to a gene: 4. The CDR3 is 15 amino acids. The V gene's germline CDR1 is SGHNT and CDR2 YYREEE (reference sequence). The CDR3: CASSLSGGFSYEQYF. CDR3 sequence (DNA): TGTGCCAGCAGCTTAAGCGGGGGCTTCTCCTACGAGCAGTACTTC.

The chain employs TRBV7-6 and TRBJ1-1; D is unresolved. V lost 0 bases to trimming and J lost 4 bases, with 6 bases between them. CDR1 is SGHVS and CDR2 is FNYEAQ in the germline V gene. This CDR3 comprises 13 residues. The CDR3 here is CASSLARGTEAFF. In nucleotides, the CDR3 is TGTGCCAGCAGCTTAGCGCGGGGCACTGAAGCTTTCTTT.

V and J are TRBV7-3 and TRBJ2-1, with D tentatively TRBD2 (5 bases). The CDR3 spans 17 residues. Germline-derived CDR1 and CDR2 are SGHTA and FQGTGA. Trimming shortened V by 5 bases and J by 0 bases, and 17 bases separated the two germline ends. CDR3 in amino acids: CASSPRRARSSYNEQFF. CDR3 nucleotides: TGTGCCAGCAGCCCTCGGCGGGCCCGAAGCTCCTACAATGAGCAGTTCTTC. The whole variable domain, filled in from reference TRBV7-3 and TRBJ2-1, reads GAGVSQTPSNKVTEKGKYVELRCDPISGHTALYWYRQSLGQGPEFLIYFQGTGAADDSGLPNDRFFAVRPEGSVSTLKIQRTERGDSAVYLCASSPRRARSSYNEQFFGPGTRLTVL.

The chain recombines TRBV7-9 with TRBJ2-7; 11 bases fit TRBD1. The CDR3 covers 11 residues. The germline V gene has CDR1 SEHNR and CDR2 FQNEAQ (reference sequence). V shed 11 bases, J shed 4 bases, and the junction held 1 base outside the gene matches. The CDR3 spells CAGQGAYEQYF. The CDR3 nucleotides read TGTGCCGGACAGGGGGCTTACGAGCAGTACTTC.

This clone was seen just once. The chain uses TRBV10-3 and TRBJ1-4, with a tentative D call TRBD1 (5 bases). Trimming left V 8 bases short and J 11 bases short, with 21 bases between. The CDR3 covers 14 residues. CDR1 ENHRY and CDR2 SYGVKD come from the germline V gene. CDR3 sequence (DNA): TGTGCCATCTCCCGAGGCGCAGCTGGGGGGAAACTGTTTTTT. It codes for CAISRGAAGGKLFF.

This CDR3 reads CASSPKGTYYEQYF. CDR3 coding DNA: TGTGCCAGCAGCCCGAAAGGGACATACTACGAGCAGTACTTC. V is TRBV7-9 and J is TRBJ2-7; possible D gene TRBD1, 6 bases. Between the trimmed V and J ends, which lost 5 bases and 3 bases, there was a span of 14 bases. Germline CDR1 SEHNR, CDR2 FQNEAQ (reference sequence). The CDR3 has 14 residues.

The chain joins TRBV7-9 to TRBJ1-1; 8 bases map to TRBD1. V gave up 5 bases and J gave up 1 base; unmatched junction bases: 3. Looked up from germline, CDR1 is SEHNR and CDR2 is FQNEAQ (reference sequence). The CDR3 runs 14 residues. CDR3 loop: CASSPGQGNTEAFF. The CDR3 DNA follows: TGTGCCAGCAGCCCAGGACAGGGGAACACTGAAGCTTTCTTT.

The chain couples TRBV4-1 to TRBJ1-1; TRBD1 agrees at 7 bases. CDR1 is MGHRA and CDR2 is YSYEKL in the germline V gene. J lost 2 bases, V lost 1 base, and 7 bases had no gene match. The CDR3 has 16 amino acids. CDR3 in DNA: TGCGCCAGCAGCCAAGTGGGAAGGGGGCGTAACACTGAAGCTTTCTTT. This translates into CASSQVGRGRNTEAFF.

The chain has TRBV7-8 and TRBJ1-5; TRBD1 agrees at 10 bases. V lost 4 bases and J lost 5; bases outside the gene matches: 8. Germline V gene data show CDR1 as SGHVS and CDR2 as FQNEAQ. This CDR3 has 16 amino acids. CDR3 sequence reads: CASSSGQGPFDQPQHF. The CDR3 DNA reads as TGTGCCAGCAGCTCGGGACAGGGGCCATTCGATCAGCCCCAGCATTTT. The variable domain in full, with the rest retrieved from reference TRBV7-8 and TRBJ1-5, is GAGVSQSPRYKVAKRGQDVALRCDPISGHVSLFWYQQALGQGPEFLTYFQNEAQLDKSGLPSDRFFAERPEGSVSTLKIQRTQQEDSAVYLCASSSGQGPFDQPQHFGDGTRLSIL.

The V and J genes are TRBV4-1 and TRBJ2-3; D gene unclear. In germline, CDR1 is MGHRA, CDR2 YSYEKL. The CDR3 is 14 residues long. V shed 0 bases and J shed 7 bases, with 11 bases lying between them. The CDR3 region is CASSQEFSINTQYF. CDR3 nucleotide sequence: TGCGCCAGCAGCCAAGAGTTTAGCATAAATACGCAGTATTTT.

In DNA, the CDR3 is TGTGCCAGCAGCTTGGGGATAGCGGGGACCAGGGGAGATACGCAGTATTTT. It encodes CASSLGIAGTRGDTQYF. The chain has TRBV7-2 and TRBJ2-3, with 8 bases that match TRBD2. The V and J ends lost 3 bases and 5 bases, in that order; junction bases with no gene match: 13. CDR1 is SGHTA, CDR2 FQGNSA, per germline. The CDR3 spans 17 residues.

This rearrangement joins TRBV7-9 to TRBJ1-5; TRBD1 might be the D (5 bases). Trimming took 4 bases from V and 0 from J, leaving 16 bases between them. Germline V gives CDR1 SEHNR, CDR2 FQNEAQ (reference sequence). CDR3 size: 17 residues. The CDR3 bases are TGTGCCAGCAGCTCCGGTTGGGGCGCCGATAGCAATCAGCCCCAGCATTTT. Translating it yields CASSSGWGADSNQPQHF. Full variable domain (rest looked up from reference TRBV7-9 and TRBJ1-5): DTGVSQNPRHKITKRGQNVTFRCDPISEHNRLYWYRQTLGQGPEFLTYFQNEAQLEKSRLLSDRFSAERPKGSFSTLEIQRTEQGDSAMYLCASSSGWGADSNQPQHFGDGTRLSIL.

The rearrangement joins TRBV11-3 to TRBJ2-1; the match to TRBD2 covers 11 bases. The CDR3 consists of 17 residues. Germline CDR1 SGHNT, CDR2 YENEEA. Germline trimming cut 1 base from V and 2 bases from J; bases unmatched to any gene: 4. The CDR3 coding sequence is TGTGCCAGCAGCTTAGTCAGTAGCGGGGGGGCCTACAATGAGCAGTTCTTC. Its protein product is CASSLVSSGGAYNEQFF. The full variable domain, with the rest looked up from reference TRBV11-3 and TRBJ2-1, is EAGVVQSPRYKIIEKKQPVAFWCNPISGHNTLYWYLQNLGQGPELLIRYENEEAVDDSQLPKDRFSAERLKGVDSTLKIQPAELGDSAVYLCASSLVSSGGAYNEQFFGPGTRLTVL.

The chain combines TRBV7-9 with TRBJ2-4, with 8 bases that match TRBD1. The V gene end was trimmed by 5 bases and the J gene end by 0 bases; junction bases not matched to a gene: 9. The germline V gene encodes CDR1 SEHNR and CDR2 FQNEAQ (reference sequence). The CDR3 loop spans 17 amino acids. DNA of the CDR3: TGTGCCAGCAGCCCAGGGGGCACCCCTATAGCCAAAAACATTCAGTACTTC. Translation gives CASSPGGTPIAKNIQYF. Filled out from reference TRBV7-9 and TRBJ2-4, the complete variable domain reads DTGVSQNPRHKITKRGQNVTFRCDPISEHNRLYWYRQTLGQGPEFLTYFQNEAQLEKSRLLSDRFSAERPKGSFSTLEIQRTEQGDSAMYLCASSPGGTPIAKNIQYFGAGTRLSVL.

CDR3 region: CASRVQGGWAEKLFF. The CDR3 nucleotides are TGTGCCAGCAGGGTGCAGGGGGGATGGGCCGAAAAACTGTTTTTT. This chain connects TRBV6-1 to TRBJ1-4; 7 bases are shared with TRBD1. The V and J ends lost 6 bases and 8 bases, in that order; junction bases with no gene match: 12. CDR1 MNHNS and CDR2 SASEGT come from the germline V gene. This CDR3 spans 15 amino acids.